These 30 T cell receptor beta chains were sequenced from one sample in a study of cytomegalovirus exposure and HLA in healthy donors (dated by TCRdb to 2016 to 2017). Library creation used the immunoSEQ multiplex PCR assay. A mixture of 60 forward primers for TCR Vbeta segments and 13 reverse primers for TCR Jbeta segments was used in the multiplex PCR. TCRdb took over this immuneACCESS table, retaining in-frame rearrangements with V and J assigned. Such tables are incomplete; in checked studies, under half of the missing clones stem from an unresolved V gene, and the remainder is unexplained. The sample has 120,000 to 150,000 clones on record, under 80% of them singletons. The ten largest account for over 8.5% of the sample. Sequenced input: PBMCs. All receptors come from a woman aged 50 to 60 in good health and CMV-seropositive.

The chain has TRBV11-2 and TRBJ2-7; 9 nucleotides line up with TRBD2. Germline loops: CDR1 SGHAT, CDR2 FQNNGV. This CDR3 has 14 amino acids. The junction had 8 bases not matched to a gene; V was cut back by 5 bases and J by 6 bases. The CDR3 bases are TGTGCCAGCAGCCCCATAGCGGGGGTAGGCGAGCAGTACTTC. Protein product: CASSPIAGVGEQYF.

The rearrangement links TRBV28 to TRBJ2-7; maybe TRBD2 (6 bases). The CDR3 is made up of 15 amino acids. V was pared by 2 bases and J by 2 bases, with 13 bases between. Germline V gene sequence: CDR1 MDHEN, CDR2 SYDVKM. CDR3 in amino acids: CASSLPLGLTYEQYF. The CDR3 region has the DNA TGTGCCAGCAGTTTACCCCTGGGACTGACCTACGAGCAGTACTTC. Filled out from reference TRBV28 and TRBJ2-7, the complete variable domain reads DVKVTQSSRYLVKRTGEKVFLECVQDMDHENMFWYRQDPGLGLRLIYFSYDVKMKEKGDIPEGYSVSREKKERFSLILESASTNQTSMYLCASSLPLGLTYEQYFGPGTRLTVT.

This clone appeared once. The chain combines TRBV10-3 with TRBJ2-5; possible D gene TRBD2, 7 bases. Germline lookup yields CDR1 ENHRY and CDR2 SYGVKD. The CDR3 sequence is 20 residues long. The germline V and J ends were trimmed by 2 bases and 0 bases, with 25 bases remaining between them. The CDR3 protein is CAISEPLGLGRGGNQETQYF. CDR3 sequence (DNA): TGTGCCATCAGTGAGCCCCTAGGATTGGGGAGGGGGGGCAACCAAGAGACCCAGTACTTC.

This clone was detected only once. The gene calls are TRBV19 and TRBJ2-2; TRBD1 might be the D (6 bases). Trimming took 3 bases from V and 5 from J, leaving 16 bases between them. This CDR3 region has 16 residues. The germline V gene encodes CDR1 LNHDA and CDR2 SQIVND (reference sequence). CDR3 bases: TGTGCCAGTAGTATCCTCACAGGGTCGGGAACCGGGGAGCTGTTTTTT. Protein sequence: CASSILTGSGTGELFF.

This clone was detected ten times or more. This rearrangement joins TRBV6-1 to TRBJ1-1; D is uncertain. V was trimmed by 0 bases and J by 9 bases, leaving 14 bases between them. This CDR3 region has 14 residues. In germline, CDR1 is MNHNS, CDR2 SASEGT. The CDR3 loop reads CASSEALGGQQAFF. The CDR3 DNA sequence: TGTGCCAGCAGTGAAGCGTTAGGTGGGCAGCAAGCTTTCTTT.

V gene TRBV27 combines with J gene TRBJ2-7, with D possibly matching TRBD2 (6 bases). Trimming stripped 2 bases from V and 6 bases from J, with 23 bases between. CDR3 length: 17 amino acids. Per germline, CDR1 MNHEY and CDR2 SMNVEV (reference sequence). In DNA, the CDR3 is TGTGCCAGCAGTTTAATATTGGATTCGGGGACTCGTCTCGAGCAGTACTTC. Protein sequence: CASSLILDSGTRLEQYF.

The chain has TRBV7-3 and TRBJ2-7; the D gene is possibly TRBD2 (6 bases). V lost 1 base, J lost 4 bases, and 14 bases lay in between. The CDR3 is 15 amino acids. The germline V gene encodes CDR1 SGHTA and CDR2 FQGTGA. CDR3 coding DNA: TGTGCCAGCAGCTTAAATGGTGGGGCGGGGTACGAGCAGTACTTC. Its protein product is CASSLNGGAGYEQYF.

This chain links TRBV30 with TRBJ1-1; D not resolved. Germline V gene sequence: CDR1 GTSNPN, CDR2 SVGIG (reference sequence). The CDR3 is made up of 18 amino acids. V lost 2 bases and J 1 base, leaving 23 bases between the germline ends. The CDR3 DNA reads TGTGCCTGGAGTCCCATAGGAGGTTATCCCGCAAAGAACACTGAAGCTTTCTTT. It specifies CAWSPIGGYPAKNTEAFF.

The chain is built from TRBV11-2 and TRBJ2-3; D remains unclear. CDR3 length equals 17 residues. Germline loops: CDR1 SGHAT, CDR2 FQNNGV. V was trimmed by 1 base and J by 5 bases, leaving 19 bases between them. CDR3 amino acids: CASSLVPPPVNGDTQYF. The CDR3 DNA sequence: TGTGCCAGCAGCTTAGTACCACCCCCGGTGAATGGAGATACGCAGTATTTT.

CDR3 region: CASSLAGWENEKLFF. In DNA, the CDR3 is TGTGCCAGCAGCTTAGCAGGATGGGAGAATGAAAAACTGTTTTTT. This rearrangement joins TRBV7-6 to TRBJ1-4; no firm D call. Germline V gene data show CDR1 as SGHVS and CDR2 as FNYEAQ. Trimming stripped 0 bases from V and 5 bases from J, with 10 bases between. This CDR3 has 15 residues.

The V gene is TRBV5-6, the J gene TRBJ2-7; tentatively, D is TRBD2 (6 bases). The CDR3 extends over 17 amino acids. CDR1 SGHDT and CDR2 YYEEEE come from the germline V gene. The V gene lost 6 bases and the J gene lost 3 bases, with 25 bases spanning the gap. CDR3 in amino acids: CASNLGWELGGSYEQYF. For the CDR3, the DNA is TGTGCCAGCAACCTCGGTTGGGAGTTGGGGGGAAGCTACGAGCAGTACTTC.

This chain connects TRBV6-5 to TRBJ1-1; 11 bases match TRBD1. V lost 2 bases to trimming and J lost 5 bases; unmatched junction nucleotides: 4. The CDR3 totals 15 residues. Germline lookup yields CDR1 MNHEY and CDR2 SVGAGI. The CDR3 protein is CASSYRGTGGTEAFF. The CDR3 nucleotides are TGTGCCAGCAGTTACAGGGGGACAGGGGGAACTGAAGCTTTCTTT.

The chain joins TRBV6-1 to TRBJ2-5, with TRBD1 as a possible D gene (6 bases). Germline V CDR1 and CDR2: MNHNS, SASEGT. The CDR3 extends over 15 amino acids. The V end was cut by 3 bases, the J end by 1 base, with 12 bases between. CDR3 in DNA: TGTGCCAGCAGTGATTACCGGGACATCCAAGAGACCCAGTACTTC. This translates into CASSDYRDIQETQYF.

With respect to this clone: The same CDR3 is also encoded by other DNA sequences in this sample. The V call is TRBV27, the J call TRBJ1-1; TRBD1 is a possible D gene (5 bases). V lost 3 bases, J lost 2 bases, and 10 bases lay in between. Germline V gene sequence: CDR1 MNHEY, CDR2 SMNVEV (reference sequence). The CDR3 totals 14 residues. The CDR3 region is CASSLGQGNTEAFF. The CDR3, as DNA: TGTGCCAGCAGTTTGGGGCAGGGTAACACTGAAGCTTTCTTT.

The J gene is TRBJ2-2, the V gene TRBV5-6; D is ambiguous. CDR3 length equals 13 residues. CDR1 and CDR2 (germline): SGHDT, YYEEEE. Trimming stripped 4 bases from V and 6 bases from J, with 10 bases between. CDR3 protein: CASSVGGPGELFF. The CDR3 DNA reads as TGTGCCAGCAGCGTAGGTGGGCCCGGGGAGCTGTTTTTT.

This clone is a singleton in its sample. The gene calls are TRBV5-8 and TRBJ1-2; 8 bases line up with TRBD1. CDR1 is SGHTS, CDR2 YDEGEE, per germline. This CDR3 has 13 residues. Trimming removed 7 bases from V and 6 bases from J; junction bases left unmatched: 8. CDR3 residues: CASRLRGHHGYTF. The CDR3 DNA sequence: TGTGCCAGCCGACTCAGGGGGCATCATGGCTACACCTTC.

The J gene is TRBJ1-1, the V gene TRBV30; no definite D call. The CDR3 contains 12 residues. Germline CDR1 and CDR2: GTSNPN and SVGIG (reference sequence). V lost 1 base, J lost 0 bases, and 3 bases lay in between. The CDR3 protein is CAWSAVNTEAFF. CDR3 nucleotide sequence: TGTGCCTGGAGTGCCGTGAACACTGAAGCTTTCTTT.

This clone has only a few counts. CDR3 coding DNA: TGTGCCAGCAGCCTGGCGGGATATGGCTACACCTTC. Translating gives CASSLAGYGYTF. The genes are TRBV11-2 and TRBJ1-2; D is undetermined. V shed 5 bases and J shed 5 bases, with 9 bases lying between them. There are 12 residues in the CDR3. The germline gives CDR1 SGHAT, CDR2 FQNNGV.

This clone was recorded a few times. The chain employs TRBV6-5 and TRBJ2-5, with D possibly matching TRBD1 (6 bases). The DNA matches TRBJ2-7 better at its end, which makes the J call doubtful. The CDR3 spans 15 residues. Germline assignment: CDR1 MNHEY and CDR2 SVGAGI. DNA for the CDR3: TGTGCCAGCAGTTACACCGGGACAAACTACTACGAGCAGTACTTC. Translating it yields CASSYTGTNYYEQYF.

The genes are TRBV18 and TRBJ1-1; possible D gene TRBD1, 6 bases. The CDR3 is 15 residues long. Between the trimmed V and J ends, which lost 2 bases and 1 base, there was a span of 11 bases. CDR1 and CDR2 from the germline V gene are KGHSH and LQKENI. The CDR3 DNA reads TGTGCCAGCTCACCAGCCGAGGGACAGAACACTGAAGCTTTCTTT. It codes for CASSPAEGQNTEAFF.

This clone was found a few times. The CDR3 here is CASSLLTGGPYEQYF. DNA of the CDR3: TGTGCCAGCAGTTTATTAACAGGGGGGCCCTACGAGCAGTACTTC. J is TRBJ2-7 and V is TRBV28; 8 nucleotides agree with TRBD1. Trimming at V came to 1 base and at J to 2 bases, leaving 4 bases not matched to a gene. CDR3 length equals 15 residues. CDR1 MDHEN and CDR2 SYDVKM come from the germline V gene.

This chain uses TRBV7-6 with TRBJ1-2, with 8 bases lining up with TRBD1. The CDR3 is 17 amino acids. Germline V gene data show CDR1 as SGHVS and CDR2 as FNYEAQ. J lost 2 bases, V lost 1 base, and 9 bases had no gene match. The CDR3 DNA is TGTGCCAGCAGCTTAGATGGGCAGGGGGCATCCAACTATGGCTACACCTTC. Its protein product is CASSLDGQGASNYGYTF.

V and J are TRBV7-9 and TRBJ1-2, with D maybe TRBD1 (5 bases). Trimming shortened V by 5 bases and J by 4 bases, and 14 bases separated the two germline ends. The CDR3 covers 14 residues. Germline V gene sequence: CDR1 SEHNR, CDR2 FQNEAQ (reference sequence). The CDR3 loop is CASSALGEAYGYTF. As DNA, the CDR3 is TGTGCCAGCAGCGCTTTAGGGGAGGCCTATGGCTACACCTTC.

This chain joins TRBV28 and TRBJ1-4; D uncertain. From germline, CDR1 is MDHEN and CDR2 SYDVKM. Between the trimmed V and J ends, which lost 7 bases and 4 bases, there was a span of 13 bases. The CDR3 extends over 14 amino acids. The CDR3 DNA is TGTGCCAGCACCCTGGACGGGGATAATGAAAAACTGTTTTTT. Encoded protein: CASTLDGDNEKLFF.

V and J are TRBV5-1 and TRBJ1-6; 7 bases fit TRBD1. This CDR3 contains 14 residues. CDR1 and CDR2 from the germline V gene are SGHRS and YFSETQ. Unmatched junction bases numbered 5, after V lost 4 bases and J lost 7 bases. The CDR3 region is CASSGTGVNSPLHF. In nucleotides, the CDR3 is TGCGCCAGCAGCGGCACAGGGGTGAATTCACCCCTCCACTTT.

V usage is TRBV6-4 and J usage is TRBJ1-1; unclear D gene. The CDR3 is 14 amino acids. V lost 6 bases to trimming and J lost 1 base, with 12 bases between them. Germline CDR1 and CDR2: MRHNA and SNTAGT. The CDR3 DNA reads as TGTGCCAGCAGCCCCCGAGCGGGGAACACTGAAGCTTTCTTT. Translated, it gives CASSPRAGNTEAFF.

The genes are TRBV11-2 and TRBJ2-5; D remains ambiguous. The J call may not be correct, given that the DNA end is closer to TRBJ2-7. The length of the CDR3 is 12 residues. CDR1 and CDR2 from the germline V gene are SGHAT and FQNNGV. The CDR3 coding sequence is TGTGCCAGCAACTTCCGCTCCTACGAGCAGTACTTC. Amino acids: CASNFRSYEQYF.

This clone has more than one count but fewer than ten. V is TRBV28 and J is TRBJ2-1; a weak D match, TRBD2 (6 bases). V was trimmed by 5 bases and J by 4 bases, leaving 18 bases between them. This CDR3 spans 16 amino acids. Germline V gene data show CDR1 as MDHEN and CDR2 as SYDVKM. The CDR3 DNA reads TGTGCCAGCAGTCCCCCTGGCCAGGAGGGGTACAATGAGCAGTTCTTC. It is translated as CASSPPGQEGYNEQFF.

This clone was detected only a few times. The gene calls are TRBV10-3 and TRBJ2-7; a possible D gene is TRBD1 (6 bases). The CDR3 contains 17 residues. Germline CDR1 and CDR2: ENHRY and SYGVKD. Trimming removed 0 bases from V and 1 base from J, with 16 bases in between. Here the CDR3 reads CAISESGAGAISYEQYF. The CDR3 DNA is TGTGCCATCAGTGAGTCTGGGGCAGGGGCAATTTCCTACGAGCAGTACTTC.

The chain couples TRBV5-1 to TRBJ1-6, with 7 positions matching TRBD1. Germline CDR1 SGHRS, CDR2 YFSETQ. This CDR3 region has 15 residues. V lost 0 bases and J lost 11; bases outside the gene matches: 8. CDR3: CASSLEIGGVTPLHF. CDR3 DNA sequence: TGCGCCAGCAGCTTGGAGATAGGGGGCGTGACACCCCTCCACTTT.